The entry below gives a single T cell receptor (beta chain) sequence along with its context. Random hexamers were used to reverse transcribe the RNA input (about 0.5 to 1 ug). TCRdb processed the immunoSEQ multiplex PCR reads anew with MiXCR; each CDR3 protein has one entry. The sample holds about 60,000 distinct CDR3 sequences, approximately 96% seen once. This sample is part of a study of CD8 T cells in Susac syndrome. CDR3 length equals 14 residues. Trimming cost V 2 bases and J 2 bases, with 10 bases left between them. Per the germline V gene, CDR1 is GTSNPN and CDR2 is SVGIG (reference sequence).

This clonotype was sampled from a human donor with multiple sclerosis. Sequencing was carried out using CD8+ T cells from PBMCs. This sequence joins TRBV30 and TRBJ2-1; TRBD2 is a possible D gene (6 bases). CDR3 coding DNA: TGTGCCTGGAGTTCGGGAGTCCCCTACAATGAGCAGTTCTTC. It encodes CAWSSGVPYNEQFF.